The TCR beta chain described here comes from a study of blood T cell repertoires in COVID-19. Study background: The United States, Italy and Spain supplied acute and convalescent COVID-19 samples.

The method was immunoSEQ multiplex PCR; TCRdb's version includes in-frame clones alone and lacks a portion of them. The table includes roughly 41,000 clones, around four fifths detected once. There are 21 residues in the CDR3. J lost 0 bases, V lost 6 bases, and 22 bases had no gene match. The clonotype comes from an elderly woman with acute or convalescent COVID-19. V is TRBV23-1 and J is TRBJ1-4; 7 bases are shared with TRBD1. TRBV23-1 is recorded as an ORF, its role being uncertain. Input material: peripheral blood. The CDR3 region is CASRQIQTGDQRYSTNEKLFF. DNA for the CDR3: TGCGCCAGCAGACAGATACAAACAGGGGACCAGCGTTACTCAACTAATGAAAAACTGTTTTTT.